A single sample is the source of the 9 T cell receptor beta chains below, sequenced in a study of T-cell memory formation after mild COVID-19. One entry per CDR3 protein results from TCRdb running MiXCR on the 5' RACE reads. The top ten clones hold 20% to 25% of a sample with hundreds of thousands of distinct CDR3 sequences, about 15% of them seen once. The sample consisted of PBMCs or a T cell subset sorted from them (not recorded which). These receptors originate from a man aged 18-30 years who had mild COVID-19 (a few samples of this study predate the infection). Cell type and time point are not known.

This clonotype showed up just a few times. This rearrangement joins TRBV7-8 to TRBJ2-6; TRBD2 aligns across 7 bases. The trim removed 3 bases at V and 4 bases at J, leaving 3 bases unmatched. CDR3 length: 15 residues. Germline values: CDR1 SGHVS, CDR2 FQNEAQ. CDR3 residues: CASSFSGTGANVLTF. Written as DNA, the CDR3 is TGTGCCAGCAGCTTCAGCGGGACGGGGGCCAACGTCCTGACTTTC.

This clonotype was counted a few times. The V and J genes are TRBV18 and TRBJ1-6, with D hard to call. V was shortened by 3 bases and J by 2 bases, with 5 bases between the two germline ends. The CDR3 has 14 residues. Germline V lookup: CDR1 KGHSH, CDR2 LQKENI. The CDR3 bases are TGTGCCAGCTCACCTACCGCCTATAATTCACCCCTCCACTTT. Residues: CASSPTAYNSPLHF.

The chain joins TRBV18 to TRBJ2-1, with D possibly being TRBD1 (5 bases). The V gene's germline CDR1 is KGHSH and CDR2 LQKENI. CDR3 length equals 15 residues. Trimming took off 3 bases at V and 7 bases at J, with 16 bases between the two ends. CDR3 loop: CASSPRQGAPNEQFF. DNA of the CDR3: TGTGCCAGCTCACCGCGGCAGGGCGCTCCGAATGAGCAGTTCTTC.

This clonotype was found a few times. The J gene is TRBJ1-5, the V gene TRBV6-2 or TRBV6-3; maybe TRBD1 (5 bases). CDR1 is MNHEY, CDR2 SVGEGT, per germline. Trimming shortened V by 6 bases and J by 2 bases, and 14 bases separated the two germline ends. The CDR3 loop spans 15 amino acids. The CDR3 here is CASSWDDGGNQPQHF. The CDR3 nucleotides are TGTGCCAGCAGCTGGGACGATGGGGGCAATCAGCCCCAGCATTTT.

The J gene is TRBJ1-2, the V gene TRBV7-2; D gene ambiguous. Trimming removed 1 base at V and 4 bases at J, with 16 bases between. This CDR3 comprises 16 residues. The V gene's germline CDR1 is SGHTA and CDR2 FQGNSA. The CDR3 nucleotides are TGTGCCAGCAGCTTAGGCCCGACCCGGATCTTCTATGGCTACACCTTC. Its translation is CASSLGPTRIFYGYTF.

The rearrangement joins TRBV10-3 to TRBJ2-3; D is undetermined. CDR1 ENHRY and CDR2 SYGVKD come from the germline V gene. Trimming shortened V by 0 bases and J by 5 bases, and 6 bases separated the two germline ends. The CDR3 is made up of 13 amino acids. CDR3 nucleotides: TGTGCCATCAGTGAGTCGGCCAGAGATACGCAGTATTTT. Residues: CAISESARDTQYF.

The chain recombines TRBV20-1 with TRBJ2-5, with 9 bases that match TRBD2. The CDR3 spans 14 residues. Looked up from germline, CDR1 is DFQATT and CDR2 is SNEGSKA (reference sequence). The V and J ends lost 5 bases and 5 bases, in that order; junction bases with no gene match: 9. The CDR3 is CSAVSGGRGETQYF. The CDR3 DNA reads TGCAGTGCTGTTAGCGGGGGAAGGGGGGAGACCCAGTACTTC.

This clonotype showed up just a few times. The chain is built from TRBV27 and TRBJ2-7; TRBD1 is a possible D gene (7 bases). V shed 7 bases and J shed 4 bases, with 17 bases lying between them. The CDR3 contains 14 residues. Per germline, CDR1 MNHEY and CDR2 SMNVEV (reference sequence). This chain's CDR3 is CASIGGGRVYEQYF. CDR3 sequence (DNA): TGTGCCAGCATAGGAGGGGGCAGGGTTTACGAGCAGTACTTC.

The chain joins TRBV30 to TRBJ2-7; D gene unclear. This CDR3 is built from 11 residues. Trimming left V 2 bases short and J 4 bases short, with 6 bases between. Germline lookup yields CDR1 GTSNPN and CDR2 SVGIG (reference sequence). This CDR3 is CAWSRGYEQYF. The CDR3 DNA sequence: TGTGCCTGGAGTCGAGGTTACGAGCAGTACTTC. Combining the CDR3 with reference TRBV30 and TRBJ2-7 gives the whole variable domain SQTIHQWPATLVQPVGSPLSLECTVEGTSNPNLYWYRQAAGRGLQLLFYSVGIGQISSEVPQNLSASRPQDRQFILSSKKLLLSDSGFYLCAWSRGYEQYFGPGTRLTVT.